Reported below is one T cell receptor (beta chain). Its cognate antigen is unknown. CDR3 length: 17 amino acids. From germline, CDR1 is SGHAT and CDR2 FQNNGV. The V gene lost 1 base and the J gene lost 3 bases, with 15 bases spanning the gap. These data belong to a study of shared clonotypes between healthy human individuals. On the study more broadly: CD8 memory received one plate per donor, CD8 naive two, CD4 memory three and CD4 naive three. Points from the study as a whole: Read depth was anticipated to influence clonotype sharing among donors.

The assay was immunoSEQ multiplex PCR, and TCRdb's table has in-frame clones only and misses some. Here the sample spans a few million clones, 93% being singletons. Naive-designated CD8 cells lacked CD45RO, were positively enriched for CCR7, and omitted terminally differentiated effector memory CD45RA+ cells. The rearrangement links TRBV11-2 to TRBJ2-2; D is unresolved. Sequenced: naive CD8+ T cells from PBMCs. The receptor was derived from a man aged 18 to 29 in good health. Some clones in this sample may be carry-over from other donors' samples. For the CDR3, the DNA is TGTGCCAGCAGCTTAGGCAAGGGCAACCCAGACACCGGGGAGCTGTTTTTT. It yields the protein CASSLGKGNPDTGELFF.